This entry lists 20 T cell receptor beta chains sequenced from one sample in a study of blood T cell repertoires in COVID-19. This table comes from immunoSEQ multiplex PCR, and its TCRdb copy is limited to in-frame clones, with some not included. This sample has some 300,000 clones, with nearly 90% found just once. The sequencing sample was made of PBMCs or T cells enriched from blood (not recorded which). These receptors all stem from a woman in her forties or fifties who had been exposed to COVID-19.

The chain combines TRBV7-2 with TRBJ1-4; the match to TRBD1 covers 8 bases. CDR3 size: 15 residues. V shed 5 bases, J shed 2 bases, and the junction held 4 bases outside the gene matches. Per the germline V gene, CDR1 is SGHTA and CDR2 is FQGNSA. CDR3 in DNA: TGTGCCAGCAGCACCCCAGGGGGCACTAATGAAAAACTGTTTTTT. This translates into CASSTPGGTNEKLFF.

In the case of this clone: Other DNA sequences in the same sample also yield this CDR3. This rearrangement joins TRBV6-5 to TRBJ1-1, with D possibly matching TRBD1 (5 bases). The length of the CDR3 is 12 residues. The V end was cut by 6 bases, the J end by 2 bases, with 7 bases between. CDR1 is MNHEY and CDR2 is SVGAGI in the germline V gene. CDR3 sequence: CASSRVNTEAFF. The CDR3 nucleotides read TGTGCCAGCAGCAGGGTTAACACTGAAGCTTTCTTT.

The rearrangement uses TRBV2 and TRBJ2-5; D perhaps matches TRBD2 (6 bases). The CDR3 spans 15 residues. Germline assignment: CDR1 SNHLY and CDR2 FYNNEI. The V gene lost 5 bases and the J gene lost 1 base, with 14 bases spanning the gap. The CDR3 nucleotides read TGTGCCAGCAGTCAGGAGGGATCGAGCCAAGAGACCCAGTACTTC. Translating it yields CASSQEGSSQETQYF.

The V gene is TRBV7-8, the J gene TRBJ1-5; 11 nucleotides agree with TRBD1. V dropped 0 bases and J dropped 6; count of bases not matched to a gene: 7. The CDR3 is 17 amino acids. Germline V gene lookup returns CDR1 SGHVS and CDR2 FQNEAQ. The CDR3 region has the DNA TGTGCCAGCAGCTTAGCCTCACTCGGGACAGGGGGTCAGCCCCAGCATTTT. Its translation: CASSLASLGTGGQPQHF.

The chain joins TRBV7-2 to TRBJ2-5, with D possibly matching TRBD2 (6 bases). The germline V gene encodes CDR1 SGHTA and CDR2 FQGNSA. CDR3 length: 13 residues. V shed 4 bases and J shed 5 bases, with 11 bases lying between them. The DNA of the CDR3 is TGTGCCAGCAGCTACGGGACTGGGGAGACCCAGTACTTC. It codes for CASSYGTGETQYF.

The table lists this clone with a count of one. The DNA of the CDR3 is TGTGCCAGCAGCCCGGACAGCTCAGAAGCTTTCTTT. It codes for CASSPDSSEAFF. The gene calls are TRBV21-1 and TRBJ1-1; no DNA check was done on the table's D call, TRBD1. TRBV21-1 is recorded as a pseudogene. CDR3 length equals 12 residues.

The chain employs TRBV30 and TRBJ1-1, with a tentative D call TRBD1 (6 bases). The CDR3 consists of 13 residues. Trimming took off 4 bases at V and 3 bases at J, with 12 bases between the two ends. Germline values: CDR1 GTSNPN, CDR2 SVGIG (reference sequence). The CDR3 region has the DNA TGTGCCTGGAACCTACAGGGTTACACTGAAGCTTTCTTT. Translating it yields CAWNLQGYTEAFF.

As DNA, the CDR3 is TGTGCCAGCATCGGGCCGACGGGGAGCGAGCAGTACTTC. Its translation: CASIGPTGSEQYF. The chain couples TRBV21-1 to TRBJ2-7; the tabulated D call, TRBD2, remains unverified against the DNA. TRBV21-1 is recorded as a pseudogene. The CDR3 is 13 residues long.

The V gene is TRBV19, the J gene TRBJ2-2, with TRBD1 identical over 7 bases. J was trimmed by 0 bases and V by 7 bases; bases with no gene match: 5. Germline V gene data show CDR1 as LNHDA and CDR2 as SQIVND (reference sequence). This CDR3 has 15 amino acids. CDR3 sequence reads: CASTDRIPNTGELFF. CDR3 sequence (DNA): TGTGCCAGTACGGACAGGATACCGAACACCGGGGAGCTGTTTTTT.

V and J are TRBV19 and TRBJ1-5; perhaps TRBD1 as D (5 bases). Trimming stripped 9 bases from V and 4 bases from J, with 16 bases between. This CDR3 spans 14 amino acids. Germline values: CDR1 LNHDA, CDR2 SQIVND (reference sequence). The CDR3 protein is CASKQENGNQPQHF. The CDR3 coding sequence is TGTGCCAGCAAACAGGAGAATGGGAATCAGCCCCAGCATTTT.

The CDR3 here is CASSHSGGAAYEQYF. The CDR3 DNA reads TGTGCCAGCAGCCATTCGGGGGGAGCCGCCTACGAGCAGTACTTC. The genes are TRBV4-2 and TRBJ2-7, with 7 nucleotides matching TRBD2. CDR3 length: 15 residues. V lost 3 bases, J lost 2 bases, and 7 bases stayed unmatched. Germline V gene data show CDR1 as LGHNA and CDR2 as YNFKEQ.

The V and J genes are TRBV29-1 and TRBJ1-5; 10 bases align to TRBD1. Germline trimming cut 5 bases from V and 6 bases from J; bases unmatched to any gene: 7. CDR1 is SQVTM and CDR2 is ANQGSEA in the germline V gene. CDR3 length equals 14 residues. In DNA form, the CDR3 reads TGCAGCGTTTGTCCGGGACAGGGGACTCAGCCCCAGCATTTT. Amino acids: CSVCPGQGTQPQHF.

This clone appeared a single time. The genes are TRBV28 and TRBJ2-1, with 9 bases lining up with TRBD1. CDR1 and CDR2 (germline): MDHEN, SYDVKM. V was pared by 5 bases and J by 7 bases, with 6 bases of the junction left unmatched. The CDR3 loop spans 14 amino acids. The CDR3 region is CASSGGQGGNEQFF. DNA for the CDR3: TGTGCCAGCAGTGGGGGACAGGGAGGAAATGAGCAGTTCTTC.

V and J are TRBV28 and TRBJ1-2; D ambiguous. This CDR3 is built from 13 residues. Germline values: CDR1 MDHEN, CDR2 SYDVKM. Deletions cut 10 bases from V and 6 bases from J, with 18 bases between. This CDR3 is CATSGKQSNGYTF. In DNA, the CDR3 is TGTGCCACCTCCGGTAAACAGTCTAATGGCTACACCTTC.

The chain joins TRBV18 to TRBJ2-3; the D is unclear. Germline loops: CDR1 KGHSH, CDR2 LQKENI. V was clipped by 2 bases and J by 5 bases, with 11 bases between them. The CDR3 loop spans 14 amino acids. CDR3 bases: TGTGCCAGCTCACCAGGGCAAGTACAAGATACGCAGTATTTT. This translates into CASSPGQVQDTQYF.

The chain couples TRBV4-1 to TRBJ1-3; D possibly corresponds to TRBD1 (6 bases). The CDR3 extends over 14 amino acids. CDR1 and CDR2 (germline): MGHRA, YSYEKL. The ends were cut back, 3 bases at V and 8 bases at J, with 14 bases in the middle. The CDR3 DNA reads as TGCGCCAGCAGCCAGGACAGTGGGCGGGACACCATATATTTT. Protein product: CASSQDSGRDTIYF.

V usage is TRBV4-1 and J usage is TRBJ1-5, with D perhaps TRBD1 (5 bases). The V gene's germline CDR1 is MGHRA and CDR2 YSYEKL. Trimming took off 1 base at V and 6 bases at J, with 13 bases between the two ends. The length of the CDR3 is 15 residues. CDR3 sequence reads: CASSQAYRGGQPQHF. The DNA of the CDR3 is TGCGCCAGCAGCCAAGCCTATAGGGGCGGTCAGCCCCAGCATTTT.

This rearrangement joins TRBV5-5 to TRBJ2-2; possible D gene TRBD1, 5 bases. V lost 2 bases, J lost 4 bases, and 6 bases lay in between. The CDR3 length is 13 residues. Germline V CDR1 and CDR2: SGHKS, YYEKEE (reference sequence). The CDR3 reads CASSFRVTGELFF. Written as DNA, the CDR3 is TGTGCCAGCAGCTTCAGGGTCACCGGGGAGCTGTTTTTT.

V gene TRBV5-1 combines with J gene TRBJ1-1, with 7 nucleotides matching TRBD1. This CDR3 spans 15 amino acids. Germline V lookup: CDR1 SGHRS, CDR2 YFSETQ. The trim removed 7 bases at V and 3 bases at J, leaving 12 bases unmatched. CDR3 sequence: CASLLRTGSDTEAFF. The CDR3 region has the DNA TGCGCCAGCCTCCTCCGGACAGGTTCCGACACTGAAGCTTTCTTT.

This clone occurred once. This chain uses TRBV2 with TRBJ2-7, with 7 bases aligning to TRBD2. From germline, CDR1 is SNHLY and CDR2 FYNNEI. CDR3 length equals 15 residues. J lost 2 bases, V lost 3 bases, and 7 bases had no gene match. CDR3 amino acids: CASSDVGEGAYEQYF. DNA of the CDR3: TGTGCCAGCAGTGATGTTGGGGAGGGCGCCTACGAGCAGTACTTC.